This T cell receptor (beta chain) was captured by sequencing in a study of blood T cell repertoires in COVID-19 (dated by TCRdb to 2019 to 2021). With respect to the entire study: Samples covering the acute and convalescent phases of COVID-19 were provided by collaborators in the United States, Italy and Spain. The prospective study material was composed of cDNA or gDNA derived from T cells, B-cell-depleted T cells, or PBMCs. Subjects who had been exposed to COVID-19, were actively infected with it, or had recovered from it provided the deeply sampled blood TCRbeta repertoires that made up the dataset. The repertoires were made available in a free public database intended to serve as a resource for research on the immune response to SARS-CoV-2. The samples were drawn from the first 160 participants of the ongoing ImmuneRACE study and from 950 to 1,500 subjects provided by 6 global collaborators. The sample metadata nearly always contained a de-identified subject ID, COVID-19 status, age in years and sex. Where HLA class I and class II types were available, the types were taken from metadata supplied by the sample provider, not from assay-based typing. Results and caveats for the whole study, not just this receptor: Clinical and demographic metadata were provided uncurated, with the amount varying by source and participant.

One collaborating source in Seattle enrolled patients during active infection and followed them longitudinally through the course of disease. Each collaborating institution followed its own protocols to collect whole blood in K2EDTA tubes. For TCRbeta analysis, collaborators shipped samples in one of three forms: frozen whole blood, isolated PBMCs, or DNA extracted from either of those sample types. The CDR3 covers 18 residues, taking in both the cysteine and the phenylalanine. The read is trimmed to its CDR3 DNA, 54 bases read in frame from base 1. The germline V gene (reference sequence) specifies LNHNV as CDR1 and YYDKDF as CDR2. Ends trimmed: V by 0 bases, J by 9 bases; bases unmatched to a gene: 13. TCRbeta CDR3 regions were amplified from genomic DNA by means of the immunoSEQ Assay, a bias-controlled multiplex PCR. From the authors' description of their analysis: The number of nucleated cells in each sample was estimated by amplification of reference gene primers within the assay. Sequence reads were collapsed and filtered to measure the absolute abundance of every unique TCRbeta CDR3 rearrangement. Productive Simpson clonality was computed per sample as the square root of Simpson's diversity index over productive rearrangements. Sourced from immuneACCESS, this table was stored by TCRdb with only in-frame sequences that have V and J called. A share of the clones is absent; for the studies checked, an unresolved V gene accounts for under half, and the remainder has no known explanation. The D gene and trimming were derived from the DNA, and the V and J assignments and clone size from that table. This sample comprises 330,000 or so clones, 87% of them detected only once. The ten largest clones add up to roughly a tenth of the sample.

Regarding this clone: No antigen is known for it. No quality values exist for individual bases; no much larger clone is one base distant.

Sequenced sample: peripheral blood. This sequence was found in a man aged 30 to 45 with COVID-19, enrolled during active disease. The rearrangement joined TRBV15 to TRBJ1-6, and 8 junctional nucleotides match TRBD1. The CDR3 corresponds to CATSRDYGADRGGSPLHF. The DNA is TGTGCCACCAGCAGAGATTACGGCGCAGACAGGGGAGGTTCACCCCTCCACTTT. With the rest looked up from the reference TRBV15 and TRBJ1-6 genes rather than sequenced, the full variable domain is DAMVIQNPRYQVTQFGKPVTLSCSQTLNHNVMYWYQQKSSQAPKLLFHYYDKDFNNEADTPDNFQSRRPNTSFCFLDIRSPGLGDTAMYLCATSRDYGADRGGSPLHFGNGTRLTVT.